A selection of T cell receptor beta chains follows, all from one sample in a study of blood T cell repertoires in COVID-19. Data came from immunoSEQ multiplex PCR; TCRdb stores just in-frame clones and leaves some out. The sample includes roughly 200,000 clones, roughly 88% of them seen just once. Specimen: PBMCs or T cells enriched from blood (not recorded which). Receptors were obtained from a woman aged 35 to 49 with acute COVID-19. Both conserved end residues are part of each CDR3. Fields, in order: CDR3 protein, CDR3 DNA, J gene, D gene, clone size, V gene. The D gene is left open where the match is weak. Clone size is stated in some rows and not others, as once, few, many or a class when expanded.

CASSGQLEGYTF,TGTGCCAGCAGCGGACAACTGGAAGGCTACACCTTC,TRBJ1-2,NA,once,TRBV9
CATRGGDSYEQYF,TGTGCCACCAGAGGGGGGGACTCCTACGAGCAGTACTTC,TRBJ2-7,NA,NA,TRBV24-1
CASSKMQGDYGYTF,TGTGCCAGCAGCAAAATGCAGGGCGACTATGGCTACACCTTC,TRBJ1-2,NA,NA,TRBV21-1
CASSQDRGGGTDTQYF,TGCGCCAGCAGCCAAGATCGTGGCGGGGGTACAGATACGCAGTATTTT,TRBJ2-3,TRBD2,NA,TRBV4-3
CASSIQGSNQPQHF,TGTGCCAGTAGTATCCAGGGTAGCAATCAGCCCCAGCATTTT,TRBJ1-5,NA,NA,TRBV19
CASSQNLGQGANYGYTF,TGTGCCAGCAGCCAGAACCTAGGACAGGGAGCCAACTATGGCTACACCTTC,TRBJ1-2,TRBD1,NA,TRBV3-1/TRBV3-2
CASSPVAGDVPQHF,TGTGCCAGCTCACCCGTGGCAGGGGATGTACCCCAGCATTTT,TRBJ1-5,NA,NA,TRBV18
CASSRSRSKGGNTEAFF,TGCGCCAGCAGCCGAAGCCGATCGAAGGGAGGGAACACTGAAGCTTTCTTT,TRBJ1-1,NA,NA,TRBV5-1
CASSQAGLGADTQYF,TGTGCCAGCAGCCAAGCAGGGTTAGGTGCAGATACGCAGTATTTT,TRBJ2-3,NA,once,TRBV14
CASSLLSRFGYTF,TGTGCCAGCAGTTTACTTTCCAGGTTCGGCTACACCTTC,TRBJ1-2,NA,NA,TRBV12-3/TRBV12-4
CASSHPGQSPYEQYF,TGTGCCAGCAGCCACCCCGGACAGAGCCCCTACGAGCAGTACTTC,TRBJ2-7,NA,NA,TRBV6-1
CASSLGQGTSPLHF,TGCGCCAGCAGCTTGGGGCAGGGGACCTCACCCCTCCACTTT,TRBJ1-6,NA,NA,TRBV5-1